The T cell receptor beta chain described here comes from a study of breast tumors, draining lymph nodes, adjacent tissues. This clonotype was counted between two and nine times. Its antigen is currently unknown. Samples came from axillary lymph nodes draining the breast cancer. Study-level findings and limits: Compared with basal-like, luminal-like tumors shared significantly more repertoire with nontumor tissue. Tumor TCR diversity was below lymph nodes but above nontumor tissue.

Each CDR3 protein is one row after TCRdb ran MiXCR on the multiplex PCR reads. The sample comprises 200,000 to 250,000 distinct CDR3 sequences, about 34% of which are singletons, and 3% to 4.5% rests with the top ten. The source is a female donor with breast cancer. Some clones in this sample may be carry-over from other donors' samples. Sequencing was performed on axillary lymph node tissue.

CDR3 DNA sequence: TGTGCCAGCAGCCCCAGACAGGGGATGGGCTACGAGCAGTACTTC. Translated, it gives CASSPRQGMGYEQYF. The rearrangement links TRBV3-1 to TRBJ2-7; 8 bases line up with TRBD1. J was trimmed by 3 bases and V by 4 bases; bases with no gene match: 8. The CDR3 sequence is 15 residues long. The germline V gene has CDR1 LGHDT and CDR2 YNNKEL (reference sequence).